This T cell receptor beta chain is drawn from a study of blood T cell repertoires in COVID-19. For the study at large: Samples representing acute and convalescent COVID-19 were sourced from the United States, Italy and Spain. Nucleic acid was either cDNA or gDNA, and it came from T cells, B-cell-depleted T cells, or PBMCs.

Original data processing: Estimates of nucleated cell counts were drawn from the amplification of reference gene primers. Libraries were prepared by immunoSEQ multiplex PCR; TCRdb keeps only in-frame clonotypes and omits some of them. V and J calls and clone size are those listed in that table; D and trimming were worked out from the DNA. The sample lists about 280,000 clones; approximately 83% were seen once. The germline V gene has CDR1 SGHRS and CDR2 YFSETQ. This CDR3 has 15 amino acids. V was clipped by 0 bases and J by 0 bases; unmatched bases: 1. V usage is TRBV5-1 and J usage is TRBJ1-1; 8 bases match TRBD1. The sequenced sample consisted of peripheral blood. The receptor comes from a woman under 40 who had recovered from COVID-19. This CDR3 is CASSLGDRMNTEAFF. DNA of the CDR3: TGCGCCAGCAGCTTGGGGGACAGGATGAACACTGAAGCTTTCTTT.